Presented here are 24 T cell receptor beta chains from one specimen sequenced in a study of radiotherapy plus CTLA-4 blockade in lung cancer. The repertoire was sequenced with immunoSEQ multiplex PCR; TCRdb's copy has only in-frame clones and lacks some. This sample has approximately 67,000 clones, with under 85% found just once. The sample consisted of peripheral blood, taken from a patient treated with radiotherapy plus ipilimumab. The receptor source for this set is a human donor with non-small cell lung cancer who had a partial response to radiotherapy plus ipilimumab.

Concerning this clone: The junction and the germline gene differ at one end; a read error may be behind it. The sample holds other DNA sequences that translate to the same CDR3. The V gene is TRBV9, the J gene TRBJ1-5, with 9 bases that match TRBD1. Germline CDR1 is SGDLS and CDR2 is YYNGEE. CDR3 length equals 15 residues. CDR3 protein: CASSATGTGNQPQHF. CDR3 nucleotides: TGCGCCAGCAGCGCAACCGGGACAGGGAATCAGCCCCAGCATTTT.

This rearrangement joins TRBV4-2 to TRBJ1-5; D remains ambiguous. The V end lost 3 bases, the J end lost 3 bases, and 6 bases lay between the germline ends. This CDR3 spans 13 amino acids. Looked up from germline, CDR1 is LGHNA and CDR2 is YNFKEQ. The CDR3 region has the DNA TGTGCCAGCAGCCAGGGCCCCAATCAGCCCCAGCATTTT. Protein product: CASSQGPNQPQHF.

The CDR3 sequence: CASYTKPIRGDHQPQHF. CDR3 coding DNA: TGTGCCAGCTATACGAAGCCTATCCGGGGGGACCATCAGCCCCAGCATTTT. The chain uses TRBV28 and TRBJ1-5, with a tentative D call TRBD1 (5 bases). This CDR3 comprises 17 residues. Germline loops: CDR1 MDHEN, CDR2 SYDVKM. V lost 8 bases to trimming and J lost 5 bases, with 25 bases between them.

The chain employs TRBV27 and TRBJ1-1; D possibly corresponds to TRBD1 (5 bases). This CDR3 is 14 amino acids long. The V gene lost 6 bases and the J gene lost 1 base, with 12 bases spanning the gap. Germline V gene sequence: CDR1 MNHEY, CDR2 SMNVEV (reference sequence). The CDR3 DNA is TGTGCCAGCAGGGCTGGCAGGGCGAACACTGAAGCTTTCTTT. Its protein is CASRAGRANTEAFF.

The chain employs TRBV30 and TRBJ2-3; possible D gene TRBD2, 6 bases. This CDR3 region has 14 residues. Trimming removed 2 bases from V and 7 bases from J, with 16 bases in between. Germline loops: CDR1 GTSNPN, CDR2 SVGIG (reference sequence). DNA for the CDR3: TGTGCCTGGAGTCCCCAGGCGGGGTGGAATACGCAGTATTTT. Translation: CAWSPQAGWNTQYF. Full variable domain (missing parts from reference TRBV30 and TRBJ2-3): SQTIHQWPATLVQPVGSPLSLECTVEGTSNPNLYWYRQAAGRGLQLLFYSVGIGQISSEVPQNLSASRPQDRQFILSSKKLLLSDSGFYLCAWSPQAGWNTQYFGPGTRLTVL.

The rearrangement joins TRBV2 to TRBJ1-3; D not certain. Between the trimmed V and J ends, which lost 2 bases and 2 bases, there was a span of 13 bases. CDR1 and CDR2 (germline): SNHLY, FYNNEI. The length of the CDR3 is 16 residues. This chain's CDR3 is CASSESARLAGNTIYF. In nucleotides, the CDR3 is TGTGCCAGCAGTGAAAGCGCCCGGTTAGCTGGAAACACCATATATTTT. The whole variable domain, remainder taken from reference TRBV2 and TRBJ1-3, is EPEVTQTPSHQVTQMGQEVILRCVPISNHLYFYWYRQILGQKVEFLVSFYNNEISEKSEIFDDQFSVERPDGSNFTLKIRSTKLEDSAMYFCASSESARLAGNTIYFGEGSWLTVV.

This rearrangement joins TRBV11-2 to TRBJ1-6; a possible D gene is TRBD1 (6 bases). Germline V CDR1 and CDR2: SGHAT, FQNNGV. The CDR3 loop spans 16 amino acids. Trimming took off 0 bases at V and 10 bases at J, with 16 bases between the two ends. The DNA of the CDR3 is TGTGCCAGCAGCTTAGATCGAGAGGGAACAGGGTCACCCCTCCACTTT. It yields the protein CASSLDREGTGSPLHF.

The chain couples TRBV7-9 to TRBJ1-2; 7 nucleotides agree with TRBD1. Looked up from germline, CDR1 is SEHNR and CDR2 is FQNEAQ (reference sequence). V lost 2 bases to trimming and J lost 6 bases; unmatched junction nucleotides: 6. The CDR3 totals 14 residues. The chain's CDR3 is CASSLSTGDHGYTF. In nucleotides, the CDR3 is TGTGCCAGCAGCTTAAGTACAGGGGACCATGGCTACACCTTC.

This sequence joins TRBV4-1 and TRBJ2-1; TRBD2 might be the D (5 bases). This CDR3 spans 14 amino acids. Germline V gene lookup returns CDR1 MGHRA and CDR2 YSYEKL. Trimming stripped 4 bases from V and 6 bases from J, with 13 bases between. As DNA, the CDR3 is TGCGCCAGCAGCCGCAGCGGAGCCTCCAATGAGCAGTTCTTC. This sequence encodes CASSRSGASNEQFF.

V and J are TRBV29-1 and TRBJ2-3; D may be TRBD1 (5 bases). The CDR3 sequence is 13 residues long. V was trimmed by 3 bases and J by 1 base, leaving 8 bases between them. The germline CDR1 and CDR2 sequences are SQVTM and ANQGSEA. CDR3 in DNA: TGCAGCGTTGAGCAAGGGGGCACAGATACGCAGTATTTT. Residues: CSVEQGGTDTQYF.

The chain carries TRBV14 and TRBJ1-3, with 8 bases fitting TRBD1. Per the germline V gene, CDR1 is SGHDN and CDR2 is FVKESK. The CDR3 has 14 amino acids. V lost 3 bases to trimming and J lost 4 bases; unmatched junction nucleotides: 2. DNA for the CDR3: TGTGCCAGCAGCCAGGGGACAGGCGGAAACACCATATATTTT. Translation gives CASSQGTGGNTIYF.

V gene TRBV15 combines with J gene TRBJ1-5; tentative D call: TRBD1 (6 bases). Trimming left V 3 bases short and J 3 bases short, with 9 bases between. Germline V gene lookup returns CDR1 LNHNV and CDR2 YYDKDF (reference sequence). The CDR3 has 14 amino acids. DNA of the CDR3: TGTGCCACCAGCAGTGACAGGTTCAATCAGCCCCAGCATTTT. Encoded protein: CATSSDRFNQPQHF.

This chain connects TRBV6-1 to TRBJ1-4; D call uncertain. The length of the CDR3 is 14 residues. V lost 2 bases to trimming and J lost 8 bases, with 12 bases between them. Germline V CDR1 and CDR2: MNHNS, SASEGT. The CDR3 region is CASSEMGNSEKLFF. CDR3 bases: TGTGCCAGCAGTGAAATGGGCAACTCCGAAAAACTGTTTTTT.

The chain combines TRBV9 with TRBJ1-1; no reliable D call. Germline-derived CDR1 and CDR2 are SGDLS and YYNGEE. The CDR3 totals 14 residues. Trimming removed 4 bases at V and 1 base at J, with 11 bases between. DNA of the CDR3: TGTGCCAGCAGCCCCCGACTGGCGAACACTGAAGCTTTCTTT. Amino acid sequence: CASSPRLANTEAFF.

This chain uses TRBV10-1 with TRBJ2-1; D is possibly TRBD1 (6 bases). Trimming stripped 7 bases from V and 4 bases from J, with 8 bases between. CDR1 is WNHNN and CDR2 is SYGVQD in the germline V gene (reference sequence). The CDR3 runs 12 residues. The CDR3 coding sequence is TGCGCCAGCAAGGACAGTTACAATGAGCAGTTCTTC. Protein: CASKDSYNEQFF.

This chain joins TRBV4-2 and TRBJ1-1; possibly TRBD1 for D (5 bases). Per the germline V gene, CDR1 is LGHNA and CDR2 is YNFKEQ. V was cut by 4 bases and J by 0 bases, with 12 bases left in between. The CDR3 runs to 15 residues. The CDR3 is CASSPTGLLNTEAFF. CDR3 DNA sequence: TGTGCCAGCAGCCCCACGGGACTTCTGAACACTGAAGCTTTCTTT.

The V and J genes are TRBV2 and TRBJ1-2, with a weak D call TRBD1 (6 bases). Germline CDR1 SNHLY, CDR2 FYNNEI. The CDR3 extends over 14 amino acids. The V and J ends lost 8 bases and 6 bases respectively, with 19 bases between them. The CDR3 loop is CASQYAGGADGYTF. CDR3 bases: TGTGCCAGCCAATACGCGGGGGGCGCGGATGGCTACACCTTC.

This chain joins TRBV7-2 and TRBJ2-3; D is undetermined. Germline assignment: CDR1 SGHTA and CDR2 FQGNSA. V lost 1 base to trimming and J lost 2 bases, with 10 bases between them. This CDR3 has 15 amino acids. CDR3 bases: TGTGCCAGCAGCTTAGAGTGGGCCTTCACAGATACGCAGTATTTT. Its translation: CASSLEWAFTDTQYF.

This clone was found once. The CDR3 here is CASSLGLAGGYEQFF. CDR3 DNA sequence: TGCGCCAGCAGCCTGGGACTAGCGGGAGGGTATGAGCAGTTCTTC. The chain links TRBV5-1 to TRBJ2-1, with 16 bases matching TRBD2. There are 15 residues in the CDR3. Germline lookup yields CDR1 SGHRS and CDR2 YFSETQ. With 4 bases clipped from V and 8 bases from J, the junction kept 3 bases outside the gene matches.

The V call is TRBV11-2, the J call TRBJ2-3; 7 positions match TRBD2. The CDR3 is made up of 14 amino acids. Germline V gene data show CDR1 as SGHAT and CDR2 as FQNNGV. The V gene end was trimmed by 4 bases and the J gene end by 6 bases; junction bases not matched to a gene: 7. CDR3 sequence reads: CASSSAGPVDTQYF. The CDR3 bases are TGTGCCAGCAGCTCAGCGGGGCCCGTGGATACGCAGTATTTT. The whole variable domain, filled in from reference TRBV11-2 and TRBJ2-3, reads EAGVAQSPRYKIIEKRQSVAFWCNPISGHATLYWYQQILGQGPKLLIQFQNNGVVDDSQLPKDRFSAERLKGVDSTLKIQPAKLEDSAVYLCASSSAGPVDTQYFGPGTRLTVL.

The gene calls are TRBV29-1 and TRBJ2-3, with 9 bases fitting TRBD1. Germline V lookup: CDR1 SQVTM, CDR2 ANQGSEA. V lost 7 bases and J lost 2; bases outside the gene matches: 7. CDR3 length equals 14 residues. The CDR3 DNA reads as TGCAGCGGAATCCGGACAGGGGCCACAGATACGCAGTATTTT. It specifies CSGIRTGATDTQYF.

This chain connects TRBV19 to TRBJ2-5; D perhaps matches TRBD2 (6 bases). CDR3 length equals 16 residues. Between the trimmed V and J ends, which lost 4 bases and 2 bases, there was a span of 17 bases. Germline CDR1 LNHDA, CDR2 SQIVND (reference sequence). CDR3 in amino acids: CASSTARARGQETQYF. The CDR3 nucleotides are TGTGCCAGTAGTACGGCGAGGGCTCGGGGGCAAGAGACCCAGTACTTC.

The CDR3 region is CASRTTGGRYGYTF. The CDR3 bases are TGTGCCAGCAGAACGACAGGGGGCCGGTATGGCTACACCTTC. The chain uses TRBV28 and TRBJ1-2; 10 nucleotides line up with TRBD1. The CDR3 totals 14 residues. After removal of 6 bases from V and 5 bases from J, the junction contained 6 bases not matched to a gene. Germline-derived CDR1 and CDR2 are MDHEN and SYDVKM.

The CDR3 loop is CASSQEGTGGDYGYTF. As DNA, the CDR3 is TGTGCCAGCAGCCAAGAAGGGACAGGGGGAGACTATGGCTACACCTTC. V and J are TRBV4-2 and TRBJ1-2; 11 bases match TRBD1. J gave up 3 bases and V 0 bases, and 3 bases lay outside the gene matches. The CDR3 has 16 residues. Germline V lookup: CDR1 LGHNA, CDR2 YNFKEQ.